This TCR beta chain emerged from a study of T cell responses to AZD1222 COVID-19 vaccine. Study results and limitations: The sample set comprised mostly white British donors with more females, and clonal diversity was possibly underestimated.

As to this clone: Antigen unknown.

The CDR3 covers 15 residues. In germline, CDR1 is MNHEY, CDR2 SMNVEV (reference sequence). Trimming cost V 2 bases and J 4 bases, with 15 bases left between them. Measured with immunoSEQ multiplex PCR; TCRdb has only the in-frame clones, and not every one. The profile shows around 110,000 clones, 70% to 90% of them singletons. V gene TRBV27 combines with J gene TRBJ2-7; the D call may be TRBD1 or TRBD2 (7 bases each). This sequence originates from an adult who received the AZD1222 COVID-19 vaccine. The specimen was peripheral blood, collected 28 days after the second AZD1222 dose. The CDR3 bases are TGTGCCAGCAGTTTAAATCAGGGGGGGGAATACGAGCAGTACTTC. It specifies CASSLNQGGEYEQYF.